Listed here is a single T cell receptor (beta chain). In the study's own analysis: The authors estimated nucleated cell counts from reference gene primer amplification. Assay used: immunoSEQ multiplex PCR; TCRdb lists only in-frame clones, some missing. That table furnishes V, J and clone size, whereas the DNA furnished D and trimming. There are 170,000 or so clones in the sample; 70% to 90% occur only once, and less than 0.7% lies in the top ten. These data are taken from a study of blood T cell repertoires in COVID-19. Study-wide background: T cells, B-cell-depleted T cells, or PBMCs supplied cDNA or gDNA.

The CDR3 has 14 amino acids. Germline V lookup: CDR1 SGHNT, CDR2 YYREEE (reference sequence). V dropped 0 bases and J dropped 4; count of bases not matched to a gene: 4. The rearrangement uses TRBV5-4 and TRBJ2-7, with 7 bases that match TRBD1. The sample was peripheral blood. This TCR derives from a man in his 60s with COVID-19, enrolled during active disease. The CDR3 region has the DNA TGTGCCAGCAGCTTGGAAGGGGGCAGGTACGAGCAGTACTTC. It is translated as CASSLEGGRYEQYF.